Below are 29 T cell receptor beta chains sequenced from a single sample in a study of cytomegalovirus exposure and HLA in healthy donors. PCR was performed using 60 Vbeta and 13 Jbeta primers. The repertoire was sequenced with immunoSEQ multiplex PCR; TCRdb's copy has only in-frame clones and lacks some. The sample consists of about 59,000 clones, about 80% of them appearing once. The specimen sequenced was PBMCs. These receptors originate from a human donor in good health.

The rearrangement joins TRBV21-1 to TRBJ2-1; the D call TRBD1 from the table was never checked on the DNA. TRBV21-1 constitutes a pseudogene. CDR3 length equals 15 residues. In nucleotides, the CDR3 is TGTGCCAGCAGCAAAGCAGGGGCTCCCTACAATGAGCAGTTCTTC. Translating gives CASSKAGAPYNEQFF.

The chain joins TRBV7-9 to TRBJ1-1; D is ambiguous. The CDR3 length is 15 residues. The germline CDR1 and CDR2 sequences are SEHNR and FQNEAQ (reference sequence). V was clipped by 1 base and J by 7 bases, with 16 bases between them. The CDR3 DNA is TGTGCCAGCAGCTTAGTCTCGGGGATTGCTGTTGAAGCTTTCTTT. Residues: CASSLVSGIAVEAFF.

The table lists this clone with a count of one. This chain joins TRBV4-3 and TRBJ2-3; no definite D call. Trimming cost V 4 bases and J 1 base, with 12 bases left between them. The germline gives CDR1 LGHNA, CDR2 YSLEER. CDR3 size: 15 residues. This CDR3 reads CASSRRLACTDTQYF. CDR3 nucleotide sequence: TGCGCCAGCAGCCGCCGACTCGCCTGCACAGATACGCAGTATTTT.

This chain connects TRBV6-5 to TRBJ2-7; D gene uncertain. V shed 5 bases and J shed 9 bases, with 17 bases lying between them. Germline CDR1 and CDR2: MNHEY and SVGAGI. This CDR3 is built from 13 residues. The CDR3 sequence is CASSPRGRPRQYF. As DNA, the CDR3 is TGTGCCAGCAGTCCCCGCGGCCGGCCAAGGCAGTACTTC.

This sequence joins TRBV18 and TRBJ2-3, with TRBD1 as a possible D gene (6 bases). The CDR3 is 14 residues long. The V gene's germline CDR1 is KGHSH and CDR2 LQKENI. V was cut by 2 bases and J by 4 bases, with 10 bases left in between. CDR3 in amino acids: CASSPVGAPDTQYF. Written as DNA, the CDR3 is TGTGCCAGCTCACCAGTGGGGGCGCCAGATACGCAGTATTTT. The entire variable domain, with the rest obtained from reference TRBV18 and TRBJ2-3, is as follows: NAGVMQNPRHLVRRRGQEARLRCSPMKGHSHVYWYRQLPEEGLKFMVYLQKENIIDESGMPKERFSAEFPKEGPSILRIQQVVRGDSAAYFCASSPVGAPDTQYFGPGTRLTVL.

The gene calls are TRBV7-2 and TRBJ1-3; the match to TRBD1 covers 9 bases. V was clipped by 5 bases and J by 0 bases; unmatched bases: 8. The CDR3 runs to 17 residues. Germline V gene data show CDR1 as SGHTA and CDR2 as FQGNSA. CDR3 sequence: CASSPRGQGSSGNTIYF. The CDR3 nucleotides are TGTGCCAGCAGCCCGAGGGGACAGGGAAGCTCTGGAAACACCATATATTTT.

This chain uses TRBV14 with TRBJ1-1; tentative D call: TRBD1 (6 bases). CDR1 SGHDN and CDR2 FVKESK come from the germline V gene. The ends were cut back, 1 base at V and 4 bases at J, with 13 bases in the middle. The CDR3 has 15 residues. The CDR3 here is CASSQVPGVRTEAFF. The CDR3 region has the DNA TGTGCCAGCAGCCAAGTCCCAGGGGTGCGCACTGAAGCTTTCTTT.

This rearrangement joins TRBV7-9 to TRBJ2-7; D is uncertain. Germline V gene data show CDR1 as SEHNR and CDR2 as FQNEAQ (reference sequence). This CDR3 spans 14 amino acids. V shed 7 bases and J shed 3 bases, with 16 bases lying between them. The CDR3 DNA reads as TGTGCCAGCAAGGCCACTGGGCTCGGCTACGAGCAGTACTTC. This translates into CASKATGLGYEQYF.

The chain carries TRBV5-6 and TRBJ2-7; perhaps TRBD2 as D (5 bases). The CDR3 consists of 12 residues. V shed 6 bases and J shed 3 bases, with 10 bases lying between them. CDR1 and CDR2 (germline): SGHDT, YYEEEE. CDR3 nucleotide sequence: TGTGCCAGCACCCTGAGCGGCTACGAGCAGTACTTC. Residues: CASTLSGYEQYF.

The rearrangement links TRBV7-2 to TRBJ2-2; perhaps TRBD2 as D (6 bases). The germline V gene encodes CDR1 SGHTA and CDR2 FQGNSA. The germline V and J ends were trimmed by 5 bases and 5 bases, with 15 bases remaining between them. CDR3 length: 15 residues. In DNA form, the CDR3 reads TGTGCCAGCAGCGTAATGGGACTTAATACCGGGGAGCTGTTTTTT. Protein product: CASSVMGLNTGELFF.

This chain joins TRBV4-3 and TRBJ2-3; 11 bases agree with TRBD2. CDR3 length equals 16 residues. Germline V gives CDR1 LGHNA, CDR2 YSLEER. V shed 3 bases and J 7 bases; nucleotides not matched to a gene: 9. CDR3 sequence (DNA): TGCGCCAGCAGCCACTCGACTAGCGGGACTGGGTATACGCAGTATTTT. As protein: CASSHSTSGTGYTQYF.

The chain links TRBV27 to TRBJ2-7, with D maybe TRBD2 (5 bases). This CDR3 comprises 15 residues. Per germline, CDR1 MNHEY and CDR2 SMNVEV (reference sequence). V was pared by 3 bases and J by 3 bases, with 15 bases between. The CDR3 spells CASSFRRTVGYEQYF. In DNA, the CDR3 is TGTGCCAGCAGTTTTAGGAGGACCGTGGGCTACGAGCAGTACTTC.

The rearrangement uses TRBV11-2 and TRBJ1-1; D not certain. Deletions cut 3 bases from V and 0 bases from J, with 5 bases between. The CDR3 consists of 13 residues. Germline CDR1 SGHAT, CDR2 FQNNGV. The CDR3 reads CASSFRLNTEAFF. In DNA, the CDR3 is TGTGCCAGCAGCTTCAGGTTGAACACTGAAGCTTTCTTT.

Only a few counts were recorded for this clone. This chain links TRBV19 with TRBJ2-2, with 8 bases that match TRBD1. Trimming at V came to 7 bases and at J to 3 bases, leaving 10 bases not matched to a gene. Germline CDR1 reads LNHDA; CDR2 reads SQIVND (reference sequence). The CDR3 totals 16 residues. The CDR3: CASTIGTGGYTGELFF. The DNA for the CDR3 is TGTGCCAGTACCATCGGGACAGGCGGTTACACCGGGGAGCTGTTTTTT.

The V gene is TRBV27, the J gene TRBJ2-7, with D possibly being TRBD2 (5 bases). The CDR3 runs 16 residues. V dropped 6 bases and J dropped 5 bases, with 23 bases sitting between them. Germline CDR1 MNHEY, CDR2 SMNVEV (reference sequence). CDR3 sequence (DNA): TGTGCCAGCAGCTCCCCGTTTGGAGGCTTTAGGGACGAGCAGTACTTC. This encodes CASSSPFGGFRDEQYF.

A few counts support this clone. V is TRBV5-6 and J is TRBJ2-1, with D possibly matching TRBD1 (6 bases). CDR3 length: 16 amino acids. V was trimmed by 1 base and J by 0 bases, leaving 11 bases between them. Germline V gene sequence: CDR1 SGHDT, CDR2 YYEEEE. The CDR3 sequence: CASSLFGTSSYNEQFF. The CDR3 DNA reads as TGTGCCAGCAGCTTGTTCGGGACAAGCTCCTACAATGAGCAGTTCTTC. Full variable domain (missing parts from reference TRBV5-6 and TRBJ2-1): DAGVTQSPTHLIKTRGQQVTLRCSPKSGHDTVSWYQQALGQGPQFIFQYYEEEERQRGNFPDRFSGHQFPNYSSELNVNALLLGDSALYLCASSLFGTSSYNEQFFGPGTRLTVL.

The chain combines TRBV7-9 with TRBJ2-7; 10 nucleotides agree with TRBD2. There are 16 residues in the CDR3. CDR1 and CDR2 from the germline V gene are SEHNR and FQNEAQ (reference sequence). After removal of 5 bases from V and 4 bases from J, the junction contained 11 bases not matched to a gene. Here the CDR3 reads CASSPRSSGGPYEQYF. The CDR3 DNA reads TGTGCCAGCAGCCCCCGGTCTAGCGGGGGACCTTACGAGCAGTACTTC.

Comments on this clone: At one end the junction does not follow the germline gene, possibly because of a read error. This chain links TRBV10-3 with TRBJ1-2; TRBD1 is a possible D gene (5 bases). The CDR3 length is 12 residues. In germline, CDR1 is ENHRY, CDR2 SYGVKD. The CDR3 region has the DNA TGTGCCAGCAGTACAGTAGGGGTTGGCTACACCTTC. As protein: CASSTVGVGYTF.

The chain is built from TRBV11-3 and TRBJ1-1; maybe TRBD1 (6 bases). Looked up from germline, CDR1 is SGHNT and CDR2 is YENEEA. The V end lost 6 bases, the J end lost 3 bases, and 14 bases lay between the germline ends. This CDR3 spans 14 amino acids. In nucleotides, the CDR3 is TGTGCCAGCAGTCCTACAGGGAGGGACACTGAAGCTTTCTTT. Translated: CASSPTGRDTEAFF.

The chain uses TRBV6-5 and TRBJ2-5; no clear D gene. CDR3 length: 13 residues. V was shortened by 0 bases and J by 5 bases, with 7 bases between the two germline ends. CDR1 and CDR2 from the germline V gene are MNHEY and SVGAGI. CDR3 nucleotides: TGTGCCAGCAGTTACTCGTCAATTGAGACCCAGTACTTC. This gives the protein CASSYSSIETQYF.

The V and J genes are TRBV7-9 and TRBJ2-1; 9 bases are a match to TRBD2. The CDR3 has 16 amino acids. The V gene end was trimmed by 3 bases and the J gene end by 4 bases; junction bases not matched to a gene: 7. Germline-derived CDR1 and CDR2 are SEHNR and FQNEAQ (reference sequence). The CDR3 DNA follows: TGTGCCAGCAGCTTTGGCGGGAGGGCCTTTTACAATGAGCAGTTCTTC. Translating it yields CASSFGGRAFYNEQFF.

This chain joins TRBV7-2 and TRBJ1-2; D perhaps matches TRBD1 (5 bases). CDR3 length: 15 amino acids. Germline lookup yields CDR1 SGHTA and CDR2 FQGNSA. V lost 2 bases and J 0 bases, leaving 10 bases between the germline ends. CDR3 amino acids: CASSLYAGSNYGYTF. The CDR3 bases are TGTGCCAGCAGCTTATACGCAGGGTCTAACTATGGCTACACCTTC.

This clone was picked up one time. This chain connects TRBV28 to TRBJ2-5; TRBD2 aligns across 12 bases. Looked up from germline, CDR1 is MDHEN and CDR2 is SYDVKM. Trimming at V came to 3 bases and at J to 5 bases, leaving 13 bases not matched to a gene. CDR3 length: 18 residues. The CDR3 DNA sequence: TGTGCCAGCAGTTTGCCGCTAGCGGGGGGGTATCCCTTGGAGACCCAGTACTTC. This gives the protein CASSLPLAGGYPLETQYF.

Comments on this clone: Distinct nucleotide sequences in the sample also encode this CDR3. The chain recombines TRBV19 with TRBJ1-5; D remains ambiguous. This CDR3 is built from 13 residues. Looked up from germline, CDR1 is LNHDA and CDR2 is SQIVND (reference sequence). Deletions cut 2 bases from V and 5 bases from J, with 7 bases between. The CDR3 is CASSILGDQPQHF. CDR3 sequence (DNA): TGTGCCAGTAGTATACTGGGAGATCAGCCCCAGCATTTT.

This sequence joins TRBV7-3 and TRBJ2-3, with 10 bases fitting TRBD2. The ends lost 5 bases at V and 4 bases at J; junction bases unmatched: 12. The CDR3 has 17 residues. CDR1 and CDR2 (germline): SGHTA, FQGTGA. CDR3 sequence (DNA): TGTGCCAGCAGCGCTGGACTAAGCGGGGGGGCCTCAGATACGCAGTATTTT. Amino acid sequence: CASSAGLSGGASDTQYF.

The gene calls are TRBV7-3 and TRBJ2-3; a weak D match, TRBD1 (7 bases). CDR1 is SGHTA and CDR2 is FQGTGA in the germline V gene. V dropped 1 base and J dropped 2 bases, with 34 bases sitting between them. This CDR3 contains 23 residues. The CDR3 nucleotides are TGTGCCAGCAGCTTAAGCGGAGGGATCGGGACAGCTATAGGCCCGAGACCCACAGATACGCAGTATTTT. As protein: CASSLSGGIGTAIGPRPTDTQYF.

This chain joins TRBV5-1 and TRBJ2-2, with D possibly TRBD1 on 6 matching bases. Trimming shortened V by 5 bases and J by 0 bases, and 17 bases separated the two germline ends. In germline, CDR1 is SGHRS, CDR2 YFSETQ. The CDR3 runs 17 residues. CDR3 DNA: TGCGCCAGCAGGTTGATGGCCGGGACAACGAACACCGGGGAGCTGTTTTTT. Amino acids: CASRLMAGTTNTGELFF.

The V and J genes are TRBV5-1 and TRBJ2-2, with D possibly being TRBD1 (6 bases). Trimming pared 4 bases from V and 6 bases from J, leaving 25 bases between. CDR3 size: 18 residues. Germline CDR1 and CDR2: SGHRS and YFSETQ. The CDR3, as DNA: TGCGCCAGCAGCCCGCTCAGGGCTGAGATCGCAGGGGCCGGGGAGCTGTTTTTT. Encoded protein: CASSPLRAEIAGAGELFF.

The rearrangement uses TRBV9 and TRBJ2-3; 12 bases are shared with TRBD2. V lost 0 bases, J lost 0 bases, and 2 bases stayed unmatched. The germline V gene has CDR1 SGDLS and CDR2 YYNGEE. The CDR3 runs 17 residues. DNA for the CDR3: TGTGCCAGCAGCGTAGGGACTAGCGGGGCTAGCACAGATACGCAGTATTTT. Translated, it gives CASSVGTSGASTDTQYF. Based on the CDR3 plus reference TRBV9 and TRBJ2-3, the full variable domain is DSGVTQTPKHLITATGQRVTLRCSPRSGDLSVYWYQQSLDQGLQFLIQYYNGEERAKGNILERFSAQQFPDLHSELNLSSLELGDSALYFCASSVGTSGASTDTQYFGPGTRLTVL.